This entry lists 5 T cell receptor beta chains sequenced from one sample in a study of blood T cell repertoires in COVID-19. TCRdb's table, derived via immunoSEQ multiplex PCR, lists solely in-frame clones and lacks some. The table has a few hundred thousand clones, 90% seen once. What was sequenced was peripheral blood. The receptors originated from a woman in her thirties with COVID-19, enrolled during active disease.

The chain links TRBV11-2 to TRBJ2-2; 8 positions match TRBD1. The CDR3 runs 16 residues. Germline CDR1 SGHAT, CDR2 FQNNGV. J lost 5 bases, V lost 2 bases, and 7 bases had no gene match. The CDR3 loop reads CASSLYQQGATGELFF. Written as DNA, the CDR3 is TGTGCCAGCAGCTTATACCAGCAGGGGGCAACCGGGGAGCTGTTTTTT.

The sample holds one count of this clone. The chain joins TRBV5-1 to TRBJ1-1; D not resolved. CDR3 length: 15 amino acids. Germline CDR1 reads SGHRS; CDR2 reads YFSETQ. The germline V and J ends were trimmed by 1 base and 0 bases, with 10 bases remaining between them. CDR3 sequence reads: CASSLSATLNTEAFF. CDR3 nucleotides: TGCGCCAGCAGCTTGTCTGCCACATTGAACACTGAAGCTTTCTTT.

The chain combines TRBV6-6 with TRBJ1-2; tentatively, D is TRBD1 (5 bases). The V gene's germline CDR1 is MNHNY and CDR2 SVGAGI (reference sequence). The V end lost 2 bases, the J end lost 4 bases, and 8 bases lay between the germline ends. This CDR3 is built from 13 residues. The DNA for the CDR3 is TGTGCCAGCAGTTACGGGAGGGGCTATGGCTACACCTTC. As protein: CASSYGRGYGYTF.

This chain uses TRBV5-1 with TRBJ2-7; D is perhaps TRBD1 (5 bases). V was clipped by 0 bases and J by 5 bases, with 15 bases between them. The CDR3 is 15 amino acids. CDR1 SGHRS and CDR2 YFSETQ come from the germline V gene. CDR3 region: CASSLGVDSTDEQYF. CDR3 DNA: TGCGCCAGCAGCTTGGGGGTAGACAGTACGGACGAGCAGTACTTC.

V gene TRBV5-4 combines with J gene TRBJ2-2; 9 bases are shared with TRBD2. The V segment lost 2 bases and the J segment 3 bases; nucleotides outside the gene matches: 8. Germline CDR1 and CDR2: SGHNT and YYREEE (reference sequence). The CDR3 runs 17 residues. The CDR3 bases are TGTGCCAGCAGCTTCTCCCGACTAGCGGCGGACACCGGGGAGCTGTTTTTT. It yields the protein CASSFSRLAADTGELFF. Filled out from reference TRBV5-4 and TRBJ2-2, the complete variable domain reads ETGVTQSPTHLIKTRGQQVTLRCSSQSGHNTVSWYQQALGQGPQFIFQYYREEENGRGNFPPRFSGLQFPNYSSELNVNALELDDSALYLCASSFSRLAADTGELFFGEGSRLTVL.